A single sample is the source of the 28 T cell receptor beta chains below, sequenced in a study of cytomegalovirus exposure and HLA in healthy donors. Generated by immunoSEQ multiplex PCR, the TCRdb table keeps only in-frame clones and is missing some. The sample holds approximately 200,000 clones, 65% to 90% seen once. What was sequenced was PBMCs. Source of these receptors: a woman in her twenties or thirties in good health and CMV-seropositive.

The chain recombines TRBV7-8 with TRBJ2-7; D is unclear. With 7 bases removed from V and 7 bases from J, the gap between germline ends came to 23 bases. CDR1 and CDR2 (germline): SGHVS, FQNEAQ. CDR3 length: 15 residues. The CDR3 loop reads CASNPNPLGAWEQYF. CDR3 nucleotides: TGTGCCAGCAACCCAAACCCGCTAGGAGCATGGGAGCAGTACTTC.

Written as DNA, the CDR3 is TGTGCCAGCAGCGTAAGGTCTCAGGGATACAATGAGCAGTTCTTC. Residues: CASSVRSQGYNEQFF. The chain couples TRBV9 to TRBJ2-1; TRBD1 might be the D (5 bases). From germline, CDR1 is SGDLS and CDR2 YYNGEE. Between the trimmed V and J ends, which lost 1 base and 4 bases, there was a span of 12 bases. This CDR3 contains 15 residues.

The rearrangement uses TRBV4-2 and TRBJ2-7; D might be TRBD2 (6 bases). Trimming removed 0 bases from V and 2 bases from J, with 23 bases in between. The CDR3 is made up of 19 amino acids. CDR1 is LGHNA and CDR2 is YNFKEQ in the germline V gene. This CDR3 is CASSQDLIARLEGPYEQYF. CDR3 coding DNA: TGTGCCAGCAGCCAAGATCTCATCGCACGGCTGGAGGGGCCCTACGAGCAGTACTTC.

This rearrangement joins TRBV5-1 to TRBJ1-2; 7 bases match TRBD1. The germline V gene encodes CDR1 SGHRS and CDR2 YFSETQ. V was pared by 4 bases and J by 4 bases, with 13 bases of the junction left unmatched. This CDR3 spans 16 amino acids. The CDR3 region has the DNA TGCGCCAGCAGCCCTGCGGGACAGACGAGGGCCTATGGCTACACCTTC. The encoded protein is CASSPAGQTRAYGYTF.

The chain recombines TRBV28 with TRBJ1-2, with D perhaps matching TRBD1 (5 bases). This CDR3 comprises 13 residues. Germline CDR1 and CDR2: MDHEN and SYDVKM. Trimming took off 2 bases at V and 7 bases at J, with 11 bases between the two ends. For the CDR3, the DNA is TGTGCCAGCAGTTTAGGGGGGGTCAGTGGCTACACCTTC. Its translation: CASSLGGVSGYTF.

The chain couples TRBV2 to TRBJ2-1; 14 bases align to TRBD2. CDR1 and CDR2 from the germline V gene are SNHLY and FYNNEI. The trim removed 6 bases at V and 6 bases at J, leaving 4 bases unmatched. The length of the CDR3 is 15 residues. The CDR3 loop is CASRLTSGRGNEQFF. The CDR3 bases are TGTGCCAGCAGGCTGACTAGCGGGAGGGGCAATGAGCAGTTCTTC.

For the CDR3, the DNA is TGTGCCAGCAGGGAAACGGACAGGGGAAATGAAAAACTGTTTTTT. This gives the protein CASRETDRGNEKLFF. V and J are TRBV9 and TRBJ1-4; 9 nucleotides match TRBD1. V gave up 5 bases and J gave up 5 bases; unmatched junction bases: 7. Germline CDR1 reads SGDLS; CDR2 reads YYNGEE. The CDR3 has 15 residues.

This clone was seen a single time. V and J are TRBV29-1 and TRBJ1-3, with a weak D call TRBD1 (6 bases). V lost 0 bases to trimming and J lost 0 bases, with 12 bases between them. Per germline, CDR1 SQVTM and CDR2 ANQGSEA. The CDR3 is 16 residues long. This CDR3 reads CSVEEAGASSGNTIYF. The CDR3 region has the DNA TGCAGCGTTGAAGAAGCAGGGGCCTCCTCTGGAAACACCATATATTTT.

As concerns this clone: One junction end disagrees with the germline gene, perhaps due to a read error. The chain combines TRBV19 with TRBJ1-5, with D possibly being TRBD1 (6 bases). Germline CDR1 reads LNHDA; CDR2 reads SQIVND (reference sequence). The CDR3 runs to 15 residues. The CDR3 loop is CASNILRGSNQPQHF. CDR3 DNA sequence: TGTGCCAGTAATATACTCAGGGGTAGCAATCAGCCCCAGCATTTT.

The chain couples TRBV6-1 to TRBJ1-2, with D unresolved. The germline V gene encodes CDR1 MNHNS and CDR2 SASEGT. V was pared by 3 bases and J by 8 bases, with 16 bases between. The CDR3 length is 14 residues. The CDR3, as DNA: TGTGCCAGCAGTGAGCCCGCTTCGGAGCAAGGCTACACCTTC. It yields the protein CASSEPASEQGYTF.

The chain carries TRBV5-1 and TRBJ1-3, with unresolved D. The CDR3 totals 13 residues. The germline gives CDR1 SGHRS, CDR2 YFSETQ. V lost 7 bases, J lost 4 bases, and 12 bases lay in between. The CDR3 region has the DNA TGCGCCAGCGGCGCGGGATCGGGAAACACCATATATTTT. It yields the protein CASGAGSGNTIYF.

The chain employs TRBV5-1 and TRBJ1-2, with D unresolved. Trimming left V 0 bases short and J 0 bases short, with 6 bases between. CDR3 size: 14 residues. Looked up from germline, CDR1 is SGHRS and CDR2 is YFSETQ. This chain's CDR3 is CASSLGPTNYGYTF. The CDR3 DNA is TGCGCCAGCAGCTTGGGTCCTACTAACTATGGCTACACCTTC. Using reference TRBV5-1 and TRBJ1-2 for the parts outside the CDR3, the full variable domain is KAGVTQTPRYLIKTRGQQVTLSCSPISGHRSVSWYQQTPGQGLQFLFEYFSETQRNKGNFPGRFSGRQFSNSRSEMNVSTLELGDSALYLCASSLGPTNYGYTFGSGTRLTVV.

In DNA, the CDR3 is TGTGCCTCAGGGACAAGCCCCCACTACGAGCAGTACTTC. Translating gives CASGTSPHYEQYF. The chain links TRBV28 to TRBJ2-7; D perhaps matches TRBD1 (6 bases). The CDR3 contains 13 residues. The V gene lost 11 bases and the J gene lost 3 bases, with 17 bases spanning the gap. Germline V CDR1 and CDR2: MDHEN, SYDVKM.

The chain carries TRBV10-3 and TRBJ1-1, with 7 nucleotides matching TRBD1. Germline CDR1 reads ENHRY; CDR2 reads SYGVKD. The CDR3 runs 15 residues. The ends lost 6 bases at V and 0 bases at J; junction bases unmatched: 7. The CDR3 sequence is CAISAGTAMNTEAFF. The CDR3 DNA follows: TGTGCCATCAGCGCAGGGACAGCCATGAACACTGAAGCTTTCTTT.

V gene TRBV7-2 combines with J gene TRBJ1-4; a weak D match, TRBD1 (6 bases). The germline V and J ends were trimmed by 0 bases and 3 bases, with 8 bases remaining between them. The CDR3 runs 15 residues. The germline CDR1 and CDR2 sequences are SGHTA and FQGNSA. CDR3 in amino acids: CASSLATGSNEKLFF. CDR3 coding DNA: TGTGCCAGCAGCTTAGCGACAGGCTCTAATGAAAAACTGTTTTTT.

The chain carries TRBV5-1 and TRBJ2-2, with 7 bases identical to TRBD1. The germline V gene has CDR1 SGHRS and CDR2 YFSETQ. Unmatched junction bases numbered 12, after V lost 4 bases and J lost 3 bases. The CDR3 is made up of 17 amino acids. The CDR3 DNA reads as TGCGCCAGCAGCCCCCTACAGGGGATGTCGGACACCGGGGAGCTGTTTTTT. Amino acid sequence: CASSPLQGMSDTGELFF.

V is TRBV11-3 and J is TRBJ2-7, with a tentative D call TRBD2 (6 bases). Trimming pared 3 bases from V and 2 bases from J, leaving 8 bases between. The germline gives CDR1 SGHNT, CDR2 YENEEA. The CDR3 contains 13 residues. CDR3 protein: CASSLRGTYEQYF. The CDR3 DNA sequence: TGTGCCAGCAGCTTGCGGGGAACCTACGAGCAGTACTTC.

The chain uses TRBV9 and TRBJ2-3; 7 bases are a match to TRBD2. The ends lost 3 bases at V and 0 bases at J; junction bases unmatched: 13. The germline CDR1 and CDR2 sequences are SGDLS and YYNGEE. The CDR3 totals 18 residues. The CDR3 DNA sequence: TGTGCCAGCAGCGCTCGCCCTGGGGCTAGCGGAAGCACAGATACGCAGTATTTT. Protein product: CASSARPGASGSTDTQYF.

The CDR3 DNA reads TGCGCCAGCAGCTTGTTACCAGCGGGAGGTTCAGATACGCAGTATTTT. Protein: CASSLLPAGGSDTQYF. V gene TRBV5-1 combines with J gene TRBJ2-3, with TRBD2 identical over 9 bases. The V gene's germline CDR1 is SGHRS and CDR2 YFSETQ. Germline trimming cut 1 base from V and 4 bases from J; bases unmatched to any gene: 7. This CDR3 comprises 16 residues.

The chain links TRBV5-6 to TRBJ2-3; D is ambiguous. Germline CDR1 reads SGHDT; CDR2 reads YYEEEE. V shed 0 bases and J shed 5 bases, with 7 bases lying between them. This CDR3 has 13 residues. The CDR3 region has the DNA TGTGCCAGCAGCTTGGGTGAGGAAGATACGCAGTATTTT. It encodes CASSLGEEDTQYF.

The V gene is TRBV4-1, the J gene TRBJ2-1, with 9 bases aligning to TRBD2. From germline, CDR1 is MGHRA and CDR2 YSYEKL. This CDR3 comprises 14 residues. V was clipped by 6 bases and J by 8 bases; unmatched bases: 8. The CDR3 bases are TGCGCCAGCAGACTAGCGGGCGGCCGAGATGAGCAGTTCTTC. This translates into CASRLAGGRDEQFF.

The chain is built from TRBV29-1 and TRBJ2-2; TRBD2 agrees at 8 bases. Germline assignment: CDR1 SQVTM and CDR2 ANQGSEA. J was trimmed by 6 bases and V by 3 bases; bases with no gene match: 3. The CDR3 runs to 13 residues. The CDR3 sequence: CSVEWREAGELFF. The DNA for the CDR3 is TGCAGCGTTGAGTGGCGGGAGGCCGGGGAGCTGTTTTTT.

V and J are TRBV27 and TRBJ2-1; tentatively, D is TRBD2 (6 bases). The CDR3 is 14 residues long. The V gene lost 2 bases and the J gene lost 9 bases, with 14 bases spanning the gap. The germline CDR1 and CDR2 sequences are MNHEY and SMNVEV (reference sequence). This chain's CDR3 is CASSLGGILSEQFF. CDR3 sequence (DNA): TGTGCCAGCAGTTTAGGCGGGATACTCAGTGAGCAGTTCTTC.

The CDR3, as DNA: TGTGCCAGCAGAGGGGGACAGGGAAACGAAAAACTGTTTTTT. Translating gives CASRGGQGNEKLFF. The chain carries TRBV6-5 and TRBJ1-4, with TRBD1 matching 9 bases. Germline lookup yields CDR1 MNHEY and CDR2 SVGAGI. V lost 6 bases, J lost 8 bases, and 7 bases stayed unmatched. This CDR3 is 14 amino acids long.

This chain links TRBV19 with TRBJ2-3; a weak D match, TRBD1 (6 bases). CDR1 is LNHDA, CDR2 SQIVND, per germline (reference sequence). V lost 1 base and J lost 3, with 11 bases in between. The CDR3 consists of 15 residues. CDR3 sequence reads: CASSIVAGETDTQYF. In nucleotides, the CDR3 is TGTGCCAGTAGTATAGTCGCAGGGGAGACAGATACGCAGTATTTT.

CDR3 DNA: TGTGCCAGCAGCCATGACAGGGCGTCTAATGAAAAACTGTTTTTT. Translated, it gives CASSHDRASNEKLFF. The V gene is TRBV7-2, the J gene TRBJ1-4; 7 bases align to TRBD1. CDR1 and CDR2 (germline): SGHTA, FQGNSA. The CDR3 is 15 amino acids. V lost 5 bases and J lost 3; bases outside the gene matches: 6. The whole variable domain, filled in from reference TRBV7-2 and TRBJ1-4, reads GAGVSQSPSNKVTEKGKDVELRCDPISGHTALYWYRQSLGQGLEFLIYFQGNSAPDKSGLPSDRFSAERTGGSVSTLTIQRTQQEDSAVYLCASSHDRASNEKLFFGSGTQLSVL.

This rearrangement joins TRBV6-5 to TRBJ1-2, with D unclear. Trimming removed 0 bases from V and 4 bases from J, with 12 bases in between. The CDR3 is 15 amino acids. Germline V gene lookup returns CDR1 MNHEY and CDR2 SVGAGI. CDR3 sequence (DNA): TGTGCCAGCAGTTACTCGAATCGCGGGCTCTATGGCTACACCTTC. This gives the protein CASSYSNRGLYGYTF.

V gene TRBV9 combines with J gene TRBJ1-2, with 8 bases fitting TRBD1. V lost 4 bases, J lost 0 bases, and 8 bases stayed unmatched. CDR1 and CDR2 from the germline V gene are SGDLS and YYNGEE. CDR3 length: 16 residues. In DNA, the CDR3 is TGTGCCAGCAGCCCAAGACAGGGGAGAACTAACTATGGCTACACCTTC. This codes for CASSPRQGRTNYGYTF.